Listed below are T cell receptor beta chains from one sample, sequenced in a study of CD8 T cells in ankylosing spondylitis. TCRdb called the 5' RACE reads again in MiXCR, with one record for every CDR3 protein. The data show about 240,000 distinct CDR3 sequences, with roughly a tenth seen just once and around 3% held by the top ten. Specimen: blood, either unsorted or a sorted T cell fraction (not recorded which). The origin of the receptors is a male donor with ankylosing spondylitis or in good health (not recorded which). Each CDR3 is given with its conserved first and last residue. The order of the fields is J gene, D gene, clone size, V gene, CDR3 DNA, CDR3 protein. The D gene is left open where the match is weak. Not all rows give a size; the values are once, few, many and, for expanded clones, a class.

>TRBJ2-2|TRBD1|NA|TRBV6-4
TGTGCCAGCAGAGGACAGGGGGCTGACACCGGGGAGCTGTTTTTT
CASRGQGADTGELFF
>TRBJ1-1|TRBD1|many|TRBV6-2/TRBV6-3
TGTGCCAGCAGCGACAGGGATTACACTGAAGCTTTCTTT
CASSDRDYTEAFF
>TRBJ1-4|NA|many|TRBV5-1
TGCGCCAGCAGCTTGGAGCGGTATAATGAAAAACTGTTTTTT
CASSLERYNEKLFF
>TRBJ2-1|TRBD1|once|TRBV13
TGTGCCAGCAGCTACACGGGACAGCCCTACAATGGGCAGTTCTTC
CASSYTGQPYNGQFF
>TRBJ2-5|NA|NA|TRBV7-2
TGTGCCAGCAGCTTTGGGGGGCGAGGACAGACCCAGTACTTC
CASSFGGRGQTQYF
>TRBJ2-7|NA|many|TRBV10-2
TGCGCCAGTTCCCAATACGAGCAGTACTTC
CASSQYEQYF
>TRBJ2-7|NA|many|TRBV30
TGTGCCACCAACGGGGACATACGCTCCTACGAGCAGTACTTC
CATNGDIRSYEQYF
>TRBJ2-5|NA|many|TRBV20-1
TGCAGTGCTAACTTTGGCTACCAAGAGACCCAGTACTTC
CSANFGYQETQYF
>TRBJ2-7|NA|NA|TRBV12-3/TRBV12-4
TGTGCCAGCAGTTTAGGTCAGTCCATGATGTCCTACGAGCAGTACTTC
CASSLGQSMMSYEQYF
>TRBJ2-7|TRBD1|NA|TRBV30
TGTGCCTGGAGTTGGGACAGGACCTCACGGGAGTACTTC
CAWSWDRTSREYF
>TRBJ2-1|NA|many|TRBV30
TGTGCCTGGAGTAGGGCCTATGGTGAGCAGTTCTTC
CAWSRAYGEQFF
>TRBJ2-3|TRBD2|NA|TRBV12-3/TRBV12-4
TGTGCCATCTGTTTTCTCTCCCAGAGCGGGACGGTCAGCACAGATACGCAGTATTTT
CAICFLSQSGTVSTDTQYF
>TRBJ1-2|NA|few|TRBV7-9
TGTGCCAGCAGCTTAGGAGGCCGCGGGTTGGATGGCTACACCTTC
CASSLGGRGLDGYTF
>TRBJ2-3|NA|many|TRBV4-1
TGCGCCAGCAGCCAAGACTTAAGCGCAAAGAGCACAGATACGCAGTATTTT
CASSQDLSAKSTDTQYF
>TRBJ2-6|NA|many|TRBV5-1
TGCGCCAGCAGCCCTACAGGGCTTGCTGGGGCCAACGTCCTGACTTTC
CASSPTGLAGANVLTF
>TRBJ2-3|NA|NA|TRBV6-1
TGTGCCAGCAGTATTGTAGCGGACCTCGGGAATACGCAGTATTTT
CASSIVADLGNTQYF
>TRBJ2-1|NA|NA|TRBV6-1
TGTGCCAGCAGTGAACGCCGGGACTCCTCTTGGGGCAATGAGCAGTTCTTC
CASSERRDSSWGNEQFF
>TRBJ2-5|NA|many|TRBV20-1
TGCAGTGCTAGTGTTGAAGAGACCCAGTACTTC
CSASVEETQYF
>TRBJ2-2|TRBD2|many|TRBV7-9
TGTGCCAGCAGCTTACTAGCGGGGGTGACCACCGGGGAGCTGTTTTTT
CASSLLAGVTTGELFF
>TRBJ2-3|TRBD2|many|TRBV12-3/TRBV12-4
TGTGCCAGCAGTTTACTCCTGACTAGCGGGAAGGTGAGAGATACGCAGTATTTT
CASSLLLTSGKVRDTQYF
>TRBJ2-2|TRBD2|NA|TRBV20-1
TGCAGTGCTAGGGTAGCGGGCGACATCACCGGGGAGCTGTTTTTT
CSARVAGDITGELFF
>TRBJ1-2|NA|many|TRBV7-2
TGTGCCAGCAGCCCCAGGTCAGGGGCAAACTATGGCTACACCTTC
CASSPRSGANYGYTF
>TRBJ1-2|NA|many|TRBV7-9
TGTGCCAGCACCTCGCGAAACAACTATGGCTACACCTTC
CASTSRNNYGYTF
>TRBJ1-5|NA|many|TRBV2
TGTGCCAGCAGGCTGGGTTTGGGAGACAGAACAAATCAGCCCCAGCATTTT
CASRLGLGDRTNQPQHF
>TRBJ2-3|TRBD2|many|TRBV3-1
TGTGCCAGCAGCCAAGAGGGGCGGGAGGTAGATACGCAGTATTTT
CASSQEGREVDTQYF
>TRBJ1-3|NA|many|TRBV24-1
TGTGCCACCCGACCGGTCATAGGACAGTCACAGTTCGGAAACACCATATATTTT
CATRPVIGQSQFGNTIYF
>TRBJ1-1|NA|many|TRBV3-1
TGTGCCAGCAGCCAACGACGGTTTGACACTGAAGCTTTCTTT
CASSQRRFDTEAFF
>TRBJ2-5|NA|many|TRBV7-2
TGTGCCAGCAGCGGCCCCGGGGCGGGGGAGACCCAGTACTTC
CASSGPGAGETQYF
>TRBJ2-7|TRBD2|NA|TRBV7-2
TGTGCCAGCAGCTTAGCTAGCGGGTCCTACGCGCAGTACTTC
CASSLASGSYAQYF
>TRBJ2-5|NA|many|TRBV6-1
TGTGCCAGCAGTCCTCGCGGGCAGGGAGGTGGAGAGACCCAGTACTTC
CASSPRGQGGGETQYF
>TRBJ1-1|NA|many|TRBV10-3
TGTGCCATCAGTGAGAATGGGGCGCCGAACACTGAAGCTTTCTTT
CAISENGAPNTEAFF
>TRBJ2-5|NA|many|TRBV7-2
TGTGCCAGCAGCCCGCTCGCGCGGAGCGAGACCCAGTACTTC
CASSPLARSETQYF
>TRBJ1-1|NA|many|TRBV11-2
TGTGCCAGCAGCTTAGAAGATCTTGGGCGCACTGAAGCTTTCTTT
CASSLEDLGRTEAFF
>TRBJ2-1|NA|NA|TRBV30
TGTGCCTGGACGAGGGAATCCTACAATGAGCAGTTCTTC
CAWTRESYNEQFF
>TRBJ2-3|TRBD2|NA|TRBV27
TGTGCCAGCAGTCAAGCGGGGGGCCTTGACACAGATACGCAGTATTTT
CASSQAGGLDTDTQYF
>TRBJ1-2|NA|NA|TRBV12-3/TRBV12-4
TGTGCCAGCAGTTTCTCTACTTCTAACTATGGCTACACCTTC
CASSFSTSNYGYTF
>TRBJ2-7|TRBD1|many|TRBV12-3/TRBV12-4
TGTGCCAGCAGTTCTTCCGGGACAGGAGCCTACGAGCAGTACTTC
CASSSSGTGAYEQYF
>TRBJ2-1|TRBD2|many|TRBV20-1
TGCAGTGCTTACTGGAGCGGGGCCTACAATGAGCAGTTCTTC
CSAYWSGAYNEQFF
>TRBJ2-1|TRBD2|many|TRBV4-1
TGCGCCAGCAGCCAAGATACTAGCGTATCCTACAATGAGCAGTTCTTC
CASSQDTSVSYNEQFF
>TRBJ1-1|NA|NA|TRBV2
TGTGCCAGCAGTAAAAGGGGGAGAACTGAAGCTTTCTTT
CASSKRGRTEAFF
>TRBJ2-3|TRBD1|NA|TRBV7-9
TGTGCCAGCAGCTCCGACAGGGTGAGCACAGATACGCAGTATTTT
CASSSDRVSTDTQYF
>TRBJ2-5|NA|many|TRBV20-1
TGCAGTGCTAGAGCCCCAGCCCGGTCCAGGGGAGAGACCCAGTACTTC
CSARAPARSRGETQYF
>TRBJ2-3|TRBD2|many|TRBV5-1
TGCGCCAGCAGTTCCGGGGGGACCCACACAGATACGCAGTATTTT
CASSSGGTHTDTQYF
>TRBJ2-7|NA|many|TRBV14
TGTGCCAGCAGCCAGGGATACTACGAGCAGTACTTC
CASSQGYYEQYF
>TRBJ2-5|NA|many|TRBV5-1
TGCGCCAGCAGCTTCGGGGGCAGGAGGCAAGAGACCCAGTACTTC
CASSFGGRRQETQYF
>TRBJ2-5|NA|many|TRBV5-1
TGCGCCAGCGGGCAAACGGAGACCCAGTACTTC
CASGQTETQYF
>TRBJ1-1|NA|NA|TRBV10-2
TGCGCCAGCAGCGCTACGAACACTGAAGCTTTCTTT
CASSATNTEAFF